This entry describes one T cell receptor beta chain. These data originate in a study of blood T cell repertoires in COVID-19. Across the whole study: There were acute and convalescent COVID-19 samples, and they came from the United States, Italy and Spain. Sample material is recorded as cDNA or gDNA derived from T cells, B-cell-depleted T cells, or PBMCs.

In the authors' methods: By means of reference gene primer amplification, nucleated cell counts were estimated. Method: immunoSEQ multiplex PCR; TCRdb's copy keeps in-frame clones and lacks some. V and J calls and clone size are given by that table; D and trimming were obtained from the DNA. The sample has roughly 79,000 clones, about 91% seen once. Germline loops: CDR1 SEHNR, CDR2 FQNEAQ (reference sequence). The CDR3 consists of 12 residues. V lost 5 bases, J lost 5 bases, and 2 bases stayed unmatched. V and J are TRBV7-9 and TRBJ2-7; 8 bases align to TRBD1. Sequenced: peripheral blood. The source is a woman in her forties or fifties with acute or convalescent COVID-19. CDR3 sequence: CASSRRGHEQYF. CDR3 bases: TGTGCCAGCAGCCGCAGGGGGCACGAGCAGTACTTC. The full variable domain, rest sourced from reference TRBV7-9 and TRBJ2-7, is DTGVSQNPRHKITKRGQNVTFRCDPISEHNRLYWYRQTLGQGPEFLTYFQNEAQLEKSRLLSDRFSAERPKGSFSTLEIQRTEQGDSAMYLCASSRRGHEQYFGPGTRLTVT.